These 24 T cell receptor beta chains were sequenced from one sample in a study of regulatory T cells in long-lasting Graves disease. Time point specified: newly diagnosed GD, antithyroid drugs for less than 3 months. RNA extracted from PBMCs served as the sequencing template. The authors built TCR beta libraries using iRepertoire HTBI primers and Arm-PCR of CDR3 regions. A single record per CDR3 protein comes from TCRdb applying MiXCR to the multiplex PCR reads. The sample lists fewer than 450,000 distinct CDR3 sequences; around 16% were seen once. These data also formed part of another study, on T cells in Graves' hyperthyroidism and ophthalmopathy.

Sequencing was performed on peripheral blood mononuclear cells (PBMCs), taken at new diagnosis, from a patient treated with antithyroid drugs. The source of these receptors is a woman between 40 and 50 years old with Graves disease.

This clonotype was recorded many times. This chain joins TRBV28 and TRBJ2-7; 8 bases match TRBD1. Germline values: CDR1 MDHEN, CDR2 SYDVKM. The CDR3 length is 14 residues. V was pared by 8 bases and J by 3 bases, with 9 bases of the junction left unmatched. This CDR3 is CASQSGGAFYEQYF. CDR3 coding DNA: TGTGCCAGCCAATCAGGGGGCGCTTTCTACGAGCAGTACTTC.

This clonotype was detected a few times. The junction differs from germline at one of its ends, possibly a read error. The chain joins TRBV7-8 to TRBJ2-7; TRBD2 aligns across 13 bases. Germline CDR1 reads SGHVS; CDR2 reads FQNEAQ. The CDR3 is 18 amino acids. Here the CDR3 DNA reads TGTGGCAGCAGCATGAGGCGGACTAGCGGGAGTTATGGCTACGAGCAGTACTTC. As protein: CGSSMRRTSGSYGYEQYF. The full variable domain, its missing parts supplied by reference TRBV7-8 and TRBJ2-7, is GAGVSQSPRYKVAKRGQDVALRCDPISGHVSLFWYQQALGQGPEFLTYFQNEAQLDKSGLPSDRFFAERPEGSVSTLKIQRTQQEDSAVYLCGSSMRRTSGSYGYEQYFGPGTRLTVT.

This clonotype was seen a single time. Possible read error: a much larger clone is one base away. V usage is TRBV28 and J usage is TRBJ1-2; D is uncertain. The CDR3 covers 13 residues. V shed 2 bases and J shed 4 bases, with 8 bases lying between them. The germline V gene has CDR1 MDHEN and CDR2 SYDVKM. The CDR3 DNA is TGTGCCAGCAGTTTAGTGGGAATCTATGGCTACACCTTC. It encodes CASSLVGIYGYTF.

There are many counts of this clonotype. The genes are TRBV11-2 and TRBJ2-3; 10 bases fit TRBD2. Germline values: CDR1 SGHAT, CDR2 FQNNGV. CDR3 length: 17 residues. The ends lost 4 bases at V and 1 base at J; junction bases unmatched: 8. The CDR3 bases are TGTGCCAGCAGCTCCGGGGCTAGCGGGAGTGGCACAGATACGCAGTATTTT. Translation gives CASSSGASGSGTDTQYF. The full variable domain, rest sourced from reference TRBV11-2 and TRBJ2-3, is EAGVAQSPRYKIIEKRQSVAFWCNPISGHATLYWYQQILGQGPKLLIQFQNNGVVDDSQLPKDRFSAERLKGVDSTLKIQPAKLEDSAVYLCASSSGASGSGTDTQYFGPGTRLTVL.

This clonotype has ten or more counts. This sequence joins TRBV7-2 and TRBJ1-2, with TRBD1 as a possible D gene (6 bases). Germline CDR1 reads SGHTA; CDR2 reads FQGNSA. V dropped 0 bases and J dropped 2 bases, with 10 bases sitting between them. The CDR3 runs 15 residues. The CDR3, as DNA: TGTGCCAGCAGCTTAGCCGGGACACCGAACTATGGCTACACCTTC. This codes for CASSLAGTPNYGYTF.

The chain carries TRBV6-2 or TRBV6-3 and TRBJ2-2, with D perhaps TRBD2 (5 bases). Trimming cost V 7 bases and J 2 bases, with 17 bases left between them. Germline V lookup: CDR1 MNHEY, CDR2 SVGEGT. The CDR3 is 16 residues long. DNA for the CDR3: TGTGCCAGCATGAGAGGCCGACTAACAAACACCGGGGAGCTGTTTTTT. Translating it yields CASMRGRLTNTGELFF.

This clonotype came up many times. The chain links TRBV12-3 or TRBV12-4 to TRBJ1-1, with D perhaps matching TRBD1 (5 bases). This CDR3 is 11 amino acids long. Trimming shortened V by 3 bases and J by 8 bases, and 7 bases separated the two germline ends. The CDR3 sequence is CASSLGPEAFF. DNA for the CDR3: TGTGCCAGCAGTTTGGGGCCGGAAGCTTTCTTT.

The CDR3 region is CASSYVPGHGYTF. The CDR3 nucleotides read TGTGCCAGCAGTTACGTCCCAGGTCATGGCTACACCTTC. The J gene is TRBJ1-2, the V gene TRBV6-2 or TRBV6-3, with unresolved D. The CDR3 extends over 13 amino acids. V shed 2 bases and J shed 6 bases, with 10 bases lying between them. CDR1 is MNHEY, CDR2 SVGEGT, per germline.

The chain is built from TRBV11-3 and TRBJ2-5; 7 nucleotides match TRBD2. CDR1 SGHNT and CDR2 YENEEA come from the germline V gene. Trimming took 7 bases from V and 5 from J; bases not matched to a gene: 16. The CDR3 covers 16 residues. Written as DNA, the CDR3 is TGTGCCAGCACCCTAGGGGAAGGCCCCGGGGGGGAGACCCAGTACTTC. Amino acids: CASTLGEGPGGETQYF.

Notes on this clonotype: A far larger clone is one base from this, pointing to a likely read error. The CDR3 reads CASSPRGGGVDYEQFF. The CDR3 DNA follows: TGTGCCAGCAGCCCCCGGGGGGGAGGGGTCGACTATGAGCAGTTCTTC. The J gene is TRBJ2-5, the V gene TRBV11-3, with 8 bases matching TRBD2. Matching the DNA end better, TRBJ2-1 makes the J call doubtful. The V gene's germline CDR1 is SGHNT and CDR2 YENEEA. CDR3 length: 16 amino acids.

This chain uses TRBV7-9 with TRBJ1-5; D is unresolved. Trimming pared 5 bases from V and 2 bases from J, leaving 10 bases between. Per the germline V gene, CDR1 is SEHNR and CDR2 is FQNEAQ (reference sequence). The CDR3 contains 14 residues. In nucleotides, the CDR3 is TGTGCCAGCAGCCTAGGGAATGGCAATCAGCCCCAGCATTTT. This translates into CASSLGNGNQPQHF.

This clonotype has a handful of counts. The chain joins TRBV29-1 to TRBJ2-7, with D possibly TRBD1 on 6 matching bases. From germline, CDR1 is SQVTM and CDR2 ANQGSEA. V was pared by 5 bases and J by 3 bases, with 17 bases between. The CDR3 is 14 residues long. This CDR3 is CSVSGTNHLYEQYF. The CDR3 DNA follows: TGCAGCGTTTCCGGGACAAATCACCTCTACGAGCAGTACTTC.

The table lists this clonotype with many counts. In DNA, the CDR3 is TGTGCCAGCAGTACTAAAACCTACAATGAGCAGTTCTTC. Translation: CASSTKTYNEQFF. The chain employs TRBV2 and TRBJ2-1; D is unclear. The V and J ends lost 5 bases and 2 bases respectively, with 7 bases between them. Germline CDR1 SNHLY, CDR2 FYNNEI. The CDR3 extends over 13 amino acids.

This chain uses TRBV9 with TRBJ2-1; 11 nucleotides match TRBD2. The germline V gene encodes CDR1 SGDLS and CDR2 YYNGEE. With V trimmed by 5 bases and J by 6 bases, 16 bases remained unmatched. The CDR3 extends over 18 amino acids. DNA of the CDR3: TGTGCCAGCAGTCGAGGGGGTTACGGGACTAGCGGCCTCAATGAGCAGTTCTTC. Protein product: CASSRGGYGTSGLNEQFF.

This clonotype was found a few times. The rearrangement uses TRBV19 and TRBJ1-5; maybe TRBD1 (6 bases). The CDR3 extends over 14 amino acids. In germline, CDR1 is LNHDA, CDR2 SQIVND (reference sequence). Deletions cut 10 bases from V and 0 bases from J, with 13 bases between. The CDR3: CAMGGAHSNQPQHF. The DNA for the CDR3 is TGTGCCATGGGGGGGGCGCATAGCAATCAGCCCCAGCATTTT.

This clonotype was counted between two and nine times. The chain recombines TRBV13 with TRBJ2-1; 9 nucleotides align to TRBD2. This CDR3 spans 17 amino acids. The junction had 9 bases not matched to a gene; V was cut back by 0 bases and J by 6 bases. CDR1 and CDR2 from the germline V gene are PRHDT and FYEKMQ (reference sequence). In nucleotides, the CDR3 is TGTGCCAGCAGCTTAGGCTTGGGCGGGAGGGCCTTCAATGAGCAGTTCTTC. Its translation is CASSLGLGGRAFNEQFF.

This clonotype turned up a few times. CDR3 DNA: TGTGCCTGGAGTCAGGGCCAGGGTATTACCTACGAGCAGTACTTC. The encoded protein is CAWSQGQGITYEQYF. The rearrangement uses TRBV30 and TRBJ2-7, with D maybe TRBD1 (5 bases). From germline, CDR1 is GTSNPN and CDR2 SVGIG (reference sequence). The V end was cut by 2 bases, the J end by 2 bases, with 16 bases between. This CDR3 comprises 15 residues.

This clonotype was observed many times. The chain couples TRBV19 to TRBJ2-6; the match to TRBD1 covers 7 bases. V was clipped by 6 bases and J by 1 base; unmatched bases: 3. Germline CDR1 and CDR2: LNHDA and SQIVND (reference sequence). The CDR3 is made up of 15 amino acids. This CDR3 is CASRQGRSGANVLTF. CDR3 bases: TGTGCCAGTAGACAGGGGCGGTCTGGGGCCAACGTCCTGACTTTC.

This clonotype was counted a few times. V gene TRBV12-3 or TRBV12-4 combines with J gene TRBJ2-4; 11 bases match TRBD1. The CDR3 runs 18 residues. With V trimmed by 6 bases and J by 6 bases, 16 bases remained unmatched. This CDR3 is CASSHTLAGTGGRNIQYF. CDR3 in DNA: TGTGCCAGCAGCCACACACTCGCCGGGACAGGGGGTAGAAACATTCAGTACTTC.

This clonotype was seen more than once but under ten times. The gene calls are TRBV9 and TRBJ2-5, with D possibly matching TRBD1 (5 bases). V lost 0 bases, J lost 4 bases, and 13 bases lay in between. The CDR3 contains 15 residues. Germline V lookup: CDR1 SGDLS, CDR2 YYNGEE. CDR3 nucleotide sequence: TGTGCCAGCAGCGTAGTGCCCAGGGTCGGAGAGACCCAGTACTTC. Amino acids: CASSVVPRVGETQYF. Full variable domain (rest looked up from reference TRBV9 and TRBJ2-5): DSGVTQTPKHLITATGQRVTLRCSPRSGDLSVYWYQQSLDQGLQFLIQYYNGEERAKGNILERFSAQQFPDLHSELNLSSLELGDSALYFCASSVVPRVGETQYFGPGTRLLVL.

In its sample, this clonotype was seen a few times. V is TRBV7-2 and J is TRBJ1-2; 7 bases are shared with TRBD1. CDR1 and CDR2 from the germline V gene are SGHTA and FQGNSA. The V segment lost 5 bases and the J segment 8 bases; nucleotides outside the gene matches: 11. The CDR3 covers 14 residues. The CDR3 is CASSRREGAGGYTF. In DNA form, the CDR3 reads TGTGCCAGCAGCCGGAGGGAGGGGGCAGGGGGCTACACCTTC.

Notes on this clonotype: A read error likely explains this, since a far larger clone differs by one base. CDR3 loop: CASKVGFSEQYF. The CDR3 bases are TGTGCCAGCAAGGTTGGGTTCAGTGAGCAGTACTTC. J is TRBJ2-5 and V is TRBV2; D not certain. CDR1 SNHLY and CDR2 FYNNEI come from the germline V gene. V lost 7 bases and J 11 bases, leaving 17 bases between the germline ends. The CDR3 contains 12 residues.

The rearrangement links TRBV19 to TRBJ1-6; D gene unclear. From germline, CDR1 is LNHDA and CDR2 SQIVND (reference sequence). V dropped 3 bases and J dropped 5 bases, with 8 bases sitting between them. CDR3 length: 14 residues. The CDR3 DNA follows: TGTGCCAGTAGTATGAGGAGGGATAATTCACCCCTCCACTTT. Its protein is CASSMRRDNSPLHF.

This clonotype was seen repeatedly, ten times or more. The chain combines TRBV14 with TRBJ2-1; 13 nucleotides align to TRBD2. The J segment lost 0 bases and the V segment lost 4 bases, leaving 6 bases of the junction unmatched. The CDR3 loop spans 18 amino acids. Germline values: CDR1 SGHDN, CDR2 FVKESK. For the CDR3, the DNA is TGTGCCAGCAGCCGATGGACTAGCGGGAGTATCTCCTACAATGAGCAGTTCTTC. Translated: CASSRWTSGSISYNEQFF.